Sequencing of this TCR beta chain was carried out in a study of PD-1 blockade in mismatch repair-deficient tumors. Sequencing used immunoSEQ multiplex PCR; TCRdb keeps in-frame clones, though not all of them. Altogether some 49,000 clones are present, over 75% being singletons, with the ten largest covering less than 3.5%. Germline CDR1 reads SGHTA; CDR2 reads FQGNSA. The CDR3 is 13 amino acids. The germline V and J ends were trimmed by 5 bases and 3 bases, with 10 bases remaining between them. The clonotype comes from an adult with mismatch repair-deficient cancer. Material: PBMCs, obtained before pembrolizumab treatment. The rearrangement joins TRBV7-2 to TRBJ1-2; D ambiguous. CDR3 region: CASSAAQYYGYTF. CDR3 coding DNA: TGTGCCAGCAGCGCCGCGCAGTACTATGGCTACACCTTC.